This T cell receptor (beta chain) comes out of a study of CD8 T cells in ankylosing spondylitis (dated by TCRdb to 2016 to 2017). For context, the study as a whole: The study set out to find disease-linked TCR variants by profiling T cell receptor beta repertoires in ankylosing spondylitis patients and healthy donors. In total, the full study cohort was made up of 95 to 110 healthy donors and about two dozen ankylosing spondylitis patients. Samples of peripheral blood were taken, and for ankylosing spondylitis patients, synovial fluid was collected as well.

Its CDR3 holds 18 amino acids, cysteine through phenylalanine. Solely the CDR3 DNA is kept, with 54 bases framed from the first base. V ends up 2 bases short and J 5 bases short, with an unmatched junction base count of 11. From a lookup of the germline V gene, CDR1 and CDR2 are MNHEY and SVGEGT. The paper as a whole reports these results and caveats: Blood from ankylosing spondylitis patients appeared to be characterized by a TCR beta motif made up of under 10 highly homologous amino acid variants. A CD8+ phenotype was shown by the disease-linked clones, which were found at relatively low frequencies in peripheral blood. Some motif variants had previously been reported in the synovial fluid and blood of reactive arthritis patients, which suggests shared mechanisms of disease initiation. Significant enrichment of the disease-linked clones was reported in matched synovial fluid samples from ankylosing spondylitis patients.

Points on this clonotype: Its antigen remains undetermined. Base-call qualities are not available, and no considerably larger clone is one nucleotide away.

Sequencing was performed on an Illumina HiSeq 2500. Quantitative 5'-RACE with molecular barcodes was used to prepare TCR beta libraries. Per the authors' processing: A new computational method based on a probabilistic model of VDJ rearrangement was used to identify disease-linked TCR variants. The public reads were reanalyzed by TCRdb: fastp trimming at Q25, MiXCR alignment, in-frame beta chains only. Duplicate CDR3 protein sequences are folded into a single record with the most common DNA and genes. The V and J calls here are based on TCRdb, not the publication. This sample is represented by 300,000 to 350,000 distinct CDR3 sequences; around 10% of them were singletons. The ten largest clones capture about a tenth of the sample.

Sequencing was done on a sample of blood, either unsorted or a sorted T cell fraction (not recorded which). In this chain, TRBV6-2 or TRBV6-3 is recombined with TRBJ2-1; 11 bases in between match TRBD2. The receptor's source is a female donor with ankylosing spondylitis or in good health (not recorded which). The CDR3 sequence is CASSYQTSGVPAHNEQFF. The DNA sequence is TGTGCCAGCAGTTACCAGACTAGCGGGGTCCCCGCGCACAATGAGCAGTTCTTC.